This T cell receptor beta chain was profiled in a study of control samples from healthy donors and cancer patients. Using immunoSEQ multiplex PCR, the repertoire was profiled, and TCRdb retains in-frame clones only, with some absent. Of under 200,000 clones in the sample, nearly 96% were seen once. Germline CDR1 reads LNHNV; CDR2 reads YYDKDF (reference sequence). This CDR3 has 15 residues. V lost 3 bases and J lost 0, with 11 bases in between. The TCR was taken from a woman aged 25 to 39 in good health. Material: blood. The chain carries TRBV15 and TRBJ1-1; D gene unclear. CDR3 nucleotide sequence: TGTGCCACCAGCAGTGCTCCAGGAATGAACACTGAAGCTTTCTTT. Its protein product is CATSSAPGMNTEAFF.